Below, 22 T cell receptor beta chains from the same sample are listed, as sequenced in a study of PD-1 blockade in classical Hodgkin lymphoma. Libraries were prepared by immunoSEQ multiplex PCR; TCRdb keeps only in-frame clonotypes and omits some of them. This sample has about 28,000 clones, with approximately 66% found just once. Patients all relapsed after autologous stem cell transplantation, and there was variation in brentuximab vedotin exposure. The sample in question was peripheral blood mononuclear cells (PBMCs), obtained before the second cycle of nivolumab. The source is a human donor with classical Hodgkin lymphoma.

The CDR3 DNA is TGTGCCAGCAGCGTAGTCGAAAGGGGGGAGCTGTTTTTT. Translated, it gives CASSVVERGELFF. The chain combines TRBV9 with TRBJ2-2; D gene unclear. Trimming removed 0 bases at V and 8 bases at J, with 8 bases between. The CDR3 has 13 amino acids. Germline CDR1 reads SGDLS; CDR2 reads YYNGEE.

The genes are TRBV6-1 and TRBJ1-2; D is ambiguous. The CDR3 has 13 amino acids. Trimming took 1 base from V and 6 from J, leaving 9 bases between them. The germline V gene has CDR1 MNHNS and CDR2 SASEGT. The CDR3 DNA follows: TGTGCCAGCAGTGAAGGGGGATCTAATGGCTACACCTTC. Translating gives CASSEGGSNGYTF.

The CDR3 reads CASSQDVNARAQGYTF. The DNA of the CDR3 is TGCGCCAGCAGCCAGGACGTTAATGCAAGGGCACAGGGCTACACCTTC. V is TRBV4-1 and J is TRBJ1-2; no clear D gene. The germline V gene has CDR1 MGHRA and CDR2 YSYEKL. The V end lost 3 bases, the J end lost 8 bases, and 22 bases lay between the germline ends. There are 16 residues in the CDR3.

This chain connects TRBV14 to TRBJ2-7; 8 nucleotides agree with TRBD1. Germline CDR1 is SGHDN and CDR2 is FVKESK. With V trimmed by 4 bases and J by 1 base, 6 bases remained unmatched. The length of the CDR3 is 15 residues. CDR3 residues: CASSRAGTGSYEQYF. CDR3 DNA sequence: TGTGCCAGCAGCCGCGCCGGGACAGGATCCTACGAGCAGTACTTC.

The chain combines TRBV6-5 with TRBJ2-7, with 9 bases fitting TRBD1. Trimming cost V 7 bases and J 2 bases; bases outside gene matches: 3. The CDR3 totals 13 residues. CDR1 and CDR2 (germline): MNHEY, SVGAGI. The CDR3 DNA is TGTGCCAGCACCAGGACAGGGGCCTACGAGCAGTACTTC. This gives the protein CASTRTGAYEQYF.

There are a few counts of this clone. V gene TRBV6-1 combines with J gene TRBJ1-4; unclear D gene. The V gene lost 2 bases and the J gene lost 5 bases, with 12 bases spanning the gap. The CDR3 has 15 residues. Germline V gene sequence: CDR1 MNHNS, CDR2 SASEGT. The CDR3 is CASSEKGFGNEKLFF. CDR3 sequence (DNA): TGTGCCAGCAGTGAAAAAGGGTTCGGGAATGAAAAACTGTTTTTT.

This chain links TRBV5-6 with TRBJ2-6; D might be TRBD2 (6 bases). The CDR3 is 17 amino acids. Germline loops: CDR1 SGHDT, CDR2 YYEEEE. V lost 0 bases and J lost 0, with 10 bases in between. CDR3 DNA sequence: TGTGCCAGCAGCTTGGTGTTCGGGAGCTCTGGGGCCAACGTCCTGACTTTC. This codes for CASSLVFGSSGANVLTF. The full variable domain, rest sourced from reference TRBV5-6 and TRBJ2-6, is DAGVTQSPTHLIKTRGQQVTLRCSPKSGHDTVSWYQQALGQGPQFIFQYYEEEERQRGNFPDRFSGHQFPNYSSELNVNALLLGDSALYLCASSLVFGSSGANVLTFGAGSRLTVL.

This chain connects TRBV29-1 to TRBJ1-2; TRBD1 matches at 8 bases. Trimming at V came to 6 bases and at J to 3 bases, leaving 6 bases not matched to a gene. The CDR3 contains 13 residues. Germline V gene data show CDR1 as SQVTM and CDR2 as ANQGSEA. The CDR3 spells CSVSPGQDYGYTF. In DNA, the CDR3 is TGCAGCGTATCCCCGGGACAGGACTATGGCTACACCTTC.

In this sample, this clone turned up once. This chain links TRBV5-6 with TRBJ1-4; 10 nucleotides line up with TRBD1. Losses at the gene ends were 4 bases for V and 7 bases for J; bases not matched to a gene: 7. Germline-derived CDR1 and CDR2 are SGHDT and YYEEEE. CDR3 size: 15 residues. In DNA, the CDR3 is TGTGCCAGCAGCCTTGACAGGGGGCCTGGTGAAAAACTGTTTTTT. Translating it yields CASSLDRGPGEKLFF.

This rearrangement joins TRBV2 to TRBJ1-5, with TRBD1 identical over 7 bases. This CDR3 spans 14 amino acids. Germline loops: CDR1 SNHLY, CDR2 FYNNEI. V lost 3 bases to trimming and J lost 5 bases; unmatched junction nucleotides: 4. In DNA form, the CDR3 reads TGTGCCAGCAGTGAGAGACAGGGATATCAGCCCCAGCATTTT. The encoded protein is CASSERQGYQPQHF.

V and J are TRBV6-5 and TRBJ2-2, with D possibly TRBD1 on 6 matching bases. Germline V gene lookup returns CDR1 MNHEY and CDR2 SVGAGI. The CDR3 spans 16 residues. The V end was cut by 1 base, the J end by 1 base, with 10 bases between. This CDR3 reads CASSYFRTENTGELFF. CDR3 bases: TGTGCCAGCAGTTACTTCCGGACAGAGAACACCGGGGAGCTGTTTTTT.

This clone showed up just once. The CDR3 sequence is CASSWGWQGRDNEQFF. The CDR3 region has the DNA TGTGCCAGCAGTTGGGGGTGGCAGGGAAGGGACAATGAGCAGTTCTTC. The chain links TRBV28 to TRBJ2-1; possibly TRBD1 or TRBD2 for D (5 bases each). CDR1 and CDR2 from the germline V gene are MDHEN and SYDVKM. V shed 4 bases and J shed 5 bases, with 18 bases lying between them. This CDR3 spans 16 amino acids.

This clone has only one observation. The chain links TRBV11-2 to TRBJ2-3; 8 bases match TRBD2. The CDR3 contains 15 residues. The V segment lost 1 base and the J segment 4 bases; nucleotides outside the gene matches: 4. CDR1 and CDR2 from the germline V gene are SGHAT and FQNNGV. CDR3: CASSLVAGGADTQYF. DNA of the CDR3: TGTGCCAGCAGCTTAGTCGCGGGGGGCGCAGATACGCAGTATTTT. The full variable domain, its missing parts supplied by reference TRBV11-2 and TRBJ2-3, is EAGVAQSPRYKIIEKRQSVAFWCNPISGHATLYWYQQILGQGPKLLIQFQNNGVVDDSQLPKDRFSAERLKGVDSTLKIQPAKLEDSAVYLCASSLVAGGADTQYFGPGTRLTVL.

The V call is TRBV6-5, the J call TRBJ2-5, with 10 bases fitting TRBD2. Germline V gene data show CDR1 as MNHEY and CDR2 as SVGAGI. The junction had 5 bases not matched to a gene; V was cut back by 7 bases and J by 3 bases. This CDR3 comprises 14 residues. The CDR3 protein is CASTKLAGKETQYF. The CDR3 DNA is TGTGCCAGCACAAAACTAGCGGGGAAAGAGACCCAGTACTTC.

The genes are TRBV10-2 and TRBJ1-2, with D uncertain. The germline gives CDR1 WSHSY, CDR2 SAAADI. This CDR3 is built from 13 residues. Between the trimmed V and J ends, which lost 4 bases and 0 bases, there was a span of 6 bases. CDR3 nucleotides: TGCGCCAGCAGTGTAGATCCTAACTATGGCTACACCTTC. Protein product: CASSVDPNYGYTF.

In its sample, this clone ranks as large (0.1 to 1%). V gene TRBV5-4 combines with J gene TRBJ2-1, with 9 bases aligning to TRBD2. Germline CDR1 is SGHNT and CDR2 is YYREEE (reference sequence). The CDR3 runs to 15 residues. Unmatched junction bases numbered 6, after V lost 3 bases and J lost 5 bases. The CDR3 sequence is CASSYVAGENNEQFF. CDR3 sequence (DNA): TGTGCCAGCAGCTACGTAGCGGGAGAAAACAATGAGCAGTTCTTC. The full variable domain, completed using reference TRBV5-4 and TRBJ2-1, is ETGVTQSPTHLIKTRGQQVTLRCSSQSGHNTVSWYQQALGQGPQFIFQYYREEENGRGNFPPRFSGLQFPNYSSELNVNALELDDSALYLCASSYVAGENNEQFFGPGTRLTVL.

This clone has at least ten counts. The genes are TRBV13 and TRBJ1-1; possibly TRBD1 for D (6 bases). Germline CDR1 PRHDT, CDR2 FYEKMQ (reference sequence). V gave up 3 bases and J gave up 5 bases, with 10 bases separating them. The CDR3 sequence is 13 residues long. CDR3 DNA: TGTGCCAGCAGCTTGAGGGGGTTTACTGAAGCTTTCTTT. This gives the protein CASSLRGFTEAFF.

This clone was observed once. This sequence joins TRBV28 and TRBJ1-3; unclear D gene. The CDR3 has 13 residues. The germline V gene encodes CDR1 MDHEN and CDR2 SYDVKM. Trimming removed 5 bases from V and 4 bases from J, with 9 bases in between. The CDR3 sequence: CASSLGGGNTIYF. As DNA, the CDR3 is TGTGCCAGCAGTCTCGGAGGGGGAAACACCATATATTTT.

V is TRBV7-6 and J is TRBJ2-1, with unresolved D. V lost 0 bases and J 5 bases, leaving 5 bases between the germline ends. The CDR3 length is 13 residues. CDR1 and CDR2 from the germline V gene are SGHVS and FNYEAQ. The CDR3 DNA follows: TGTGCCAGCAGCTTAGCGACGGACAATGAGCAGTTCTTC. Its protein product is CASSLATDNEQFF.

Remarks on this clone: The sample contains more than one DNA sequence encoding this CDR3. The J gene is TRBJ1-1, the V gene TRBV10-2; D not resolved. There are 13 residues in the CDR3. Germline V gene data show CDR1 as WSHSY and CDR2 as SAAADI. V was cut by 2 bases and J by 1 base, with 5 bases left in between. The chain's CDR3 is CASSEGGNTEAFF. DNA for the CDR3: TGCGCCAGCAGTGAGGGCGGGAACACTGAAGCTTTCTTT.

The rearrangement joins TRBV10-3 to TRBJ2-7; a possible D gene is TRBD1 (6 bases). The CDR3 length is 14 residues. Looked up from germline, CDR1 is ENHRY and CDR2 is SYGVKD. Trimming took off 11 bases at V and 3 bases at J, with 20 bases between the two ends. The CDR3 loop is CAVTPDRKLYEQYF. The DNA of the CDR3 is TGTGCCGTCACACCCGACAGGAAACTCTACGAGCAGTACTTC.

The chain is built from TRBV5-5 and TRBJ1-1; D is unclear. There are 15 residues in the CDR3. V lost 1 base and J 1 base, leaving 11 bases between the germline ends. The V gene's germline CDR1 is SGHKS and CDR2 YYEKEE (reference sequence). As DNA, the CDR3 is TGTGCCAGCAGCTTGTACCCGGGAACGAACACTGAAGCTTTCTTT. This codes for CASSLYPGTNTEAFF.